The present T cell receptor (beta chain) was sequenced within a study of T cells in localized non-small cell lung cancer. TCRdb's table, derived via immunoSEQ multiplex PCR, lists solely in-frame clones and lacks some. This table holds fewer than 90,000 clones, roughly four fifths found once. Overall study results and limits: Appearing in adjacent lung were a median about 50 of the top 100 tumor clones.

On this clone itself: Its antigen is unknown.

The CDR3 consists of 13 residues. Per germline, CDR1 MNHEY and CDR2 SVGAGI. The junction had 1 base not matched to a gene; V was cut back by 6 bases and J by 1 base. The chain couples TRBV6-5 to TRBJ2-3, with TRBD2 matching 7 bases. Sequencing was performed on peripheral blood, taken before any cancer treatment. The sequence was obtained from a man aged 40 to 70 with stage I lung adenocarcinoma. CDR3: CASRAGGTDTQYF. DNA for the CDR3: TGTGCCAGCAGGGCGGGGGGCACAGATACGCAGTATTTT.